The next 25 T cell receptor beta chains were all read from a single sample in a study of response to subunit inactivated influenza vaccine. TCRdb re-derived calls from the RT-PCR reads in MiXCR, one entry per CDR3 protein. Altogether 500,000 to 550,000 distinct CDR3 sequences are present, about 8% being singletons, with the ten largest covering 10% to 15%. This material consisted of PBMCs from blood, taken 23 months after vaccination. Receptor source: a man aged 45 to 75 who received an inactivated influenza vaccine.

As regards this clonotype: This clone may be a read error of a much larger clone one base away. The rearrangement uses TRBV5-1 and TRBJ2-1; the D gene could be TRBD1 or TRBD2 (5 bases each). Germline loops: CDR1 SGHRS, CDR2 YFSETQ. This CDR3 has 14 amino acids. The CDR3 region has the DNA TGCGTCAGCAGCTGGGACCAACTACCGGCCCGTCAGTTCTTC. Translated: CVSSWDQLPARQFF. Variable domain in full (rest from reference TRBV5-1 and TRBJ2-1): KAGVTQTPRYLIKTRGQQVTLSCSPISGHRSVSWYQQTPGQGLQFLFEYFSETQRNKGNFPGRFSGRQFSNSRSEMNVSTLELGDSALYLCVSSWDQLPARQFFGPGTRLTVL.

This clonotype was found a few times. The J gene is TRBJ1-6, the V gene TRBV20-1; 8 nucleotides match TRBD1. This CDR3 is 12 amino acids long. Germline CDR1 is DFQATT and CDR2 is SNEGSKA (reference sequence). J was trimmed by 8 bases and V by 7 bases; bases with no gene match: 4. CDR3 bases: TGCAGTGTAGGACAGGGTTATTCACCCCTCCACTTT. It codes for CSVGQGYSPLHF.

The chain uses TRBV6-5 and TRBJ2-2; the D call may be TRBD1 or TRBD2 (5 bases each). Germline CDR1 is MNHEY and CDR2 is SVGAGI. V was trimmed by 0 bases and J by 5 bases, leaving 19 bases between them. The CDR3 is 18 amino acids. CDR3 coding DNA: TGTGCCAGCAGTTACTCCATGGGTGGGACCCCACGGACCGGGGAGCTGTTTTTT. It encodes CASSYSMGGTPRTGELFF.

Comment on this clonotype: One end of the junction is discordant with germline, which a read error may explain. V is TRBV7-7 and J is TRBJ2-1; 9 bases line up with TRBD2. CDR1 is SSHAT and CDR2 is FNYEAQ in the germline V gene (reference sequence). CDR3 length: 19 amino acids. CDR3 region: CASSPSGVAGVTSYNEQFF. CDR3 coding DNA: TGTGCTAGCAGCCCGAGCGGGGTAGCGGGGGTGACCTCCTACAATGAGCAGTTCTTC.

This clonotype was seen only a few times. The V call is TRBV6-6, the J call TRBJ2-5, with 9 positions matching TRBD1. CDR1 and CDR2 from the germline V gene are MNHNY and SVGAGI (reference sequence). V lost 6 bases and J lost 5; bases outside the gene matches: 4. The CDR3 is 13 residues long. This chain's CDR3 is CASRGTGFETQYF. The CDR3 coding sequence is TGTGCCAGCAGAGGGACAGGGTTCGAGACCCAGTACTTC.

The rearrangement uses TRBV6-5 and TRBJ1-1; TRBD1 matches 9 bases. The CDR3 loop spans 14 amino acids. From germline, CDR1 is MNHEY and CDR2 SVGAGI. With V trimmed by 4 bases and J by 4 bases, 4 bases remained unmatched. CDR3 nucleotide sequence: TGTGCCAGCAGTTCACAGGGGGCGAGCACTGAAGCTTTCTTT. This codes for CASSSQGASTEAFF.

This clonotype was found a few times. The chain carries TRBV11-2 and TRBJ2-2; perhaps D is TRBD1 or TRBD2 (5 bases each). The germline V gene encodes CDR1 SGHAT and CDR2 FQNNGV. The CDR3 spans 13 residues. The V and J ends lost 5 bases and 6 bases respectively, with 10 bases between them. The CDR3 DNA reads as TGTGCCAGCAGCAGAGAGGGACCCGGGGAGCTGTTTTTT. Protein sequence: CASSREGPGELFF.

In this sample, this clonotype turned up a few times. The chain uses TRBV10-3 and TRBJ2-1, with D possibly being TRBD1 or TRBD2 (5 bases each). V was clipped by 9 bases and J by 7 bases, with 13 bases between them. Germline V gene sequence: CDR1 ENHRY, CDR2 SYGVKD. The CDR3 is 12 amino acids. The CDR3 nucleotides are TGTGCCATGAGGGGACGAGGTAATGAGCAGTTCTTC. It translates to CAMRGRGNEQFF.

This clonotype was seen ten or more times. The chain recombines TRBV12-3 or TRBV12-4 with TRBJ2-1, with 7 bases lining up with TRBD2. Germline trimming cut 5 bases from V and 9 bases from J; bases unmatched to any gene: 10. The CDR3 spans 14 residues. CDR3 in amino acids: CASSGSGTIGEQFF. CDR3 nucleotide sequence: TGTGCCAGCAGTGGATCCGGGACTATAGGTGAGCAGTTCTTC.

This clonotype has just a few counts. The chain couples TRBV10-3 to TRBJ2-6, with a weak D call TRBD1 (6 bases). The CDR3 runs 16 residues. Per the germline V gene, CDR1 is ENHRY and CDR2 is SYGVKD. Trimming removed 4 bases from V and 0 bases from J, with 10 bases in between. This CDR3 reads CAISGGLGSGANVLTF. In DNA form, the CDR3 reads TGTGCCATCAGTGGGGGGCTAGGCTCTGGGGCCAACGTCCTGACTTTC.

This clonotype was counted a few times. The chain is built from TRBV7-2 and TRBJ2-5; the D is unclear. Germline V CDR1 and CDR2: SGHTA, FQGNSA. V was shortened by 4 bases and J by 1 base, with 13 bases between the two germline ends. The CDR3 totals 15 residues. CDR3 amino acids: CASSSGVNPQETQYF. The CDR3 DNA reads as TGTGCCAGCAGCTCGGGTGTCAACCCCCAAGAGACCCAGTACTTC.

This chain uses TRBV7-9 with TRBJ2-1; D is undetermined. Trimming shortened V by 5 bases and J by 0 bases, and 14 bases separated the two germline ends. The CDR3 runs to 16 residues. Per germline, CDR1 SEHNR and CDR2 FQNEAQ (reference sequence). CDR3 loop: CASSHRAISSYNEQFF. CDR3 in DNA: TGTGCCAGCAGCCACAGAGCTATCAGCTCCTACAATGAGCAGTTCTTC.

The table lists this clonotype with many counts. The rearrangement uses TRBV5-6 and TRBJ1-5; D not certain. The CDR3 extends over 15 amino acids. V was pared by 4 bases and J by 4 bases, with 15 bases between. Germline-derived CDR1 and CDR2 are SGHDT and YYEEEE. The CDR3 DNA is TGTGCCAGCAGCAGCGGCGTGGGTCGAAATCAGCCCCAGCATTTT. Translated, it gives CASSSGVGRNQPQHF.

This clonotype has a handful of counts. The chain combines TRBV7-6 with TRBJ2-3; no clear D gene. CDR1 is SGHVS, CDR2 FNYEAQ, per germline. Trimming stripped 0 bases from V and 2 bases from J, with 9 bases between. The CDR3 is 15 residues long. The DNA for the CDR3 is TGTGCCAGCAGCTTAGCTCGCTACTCCACAGATACGCAGTATTTT. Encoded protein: CASSLARYSTDTQYF.

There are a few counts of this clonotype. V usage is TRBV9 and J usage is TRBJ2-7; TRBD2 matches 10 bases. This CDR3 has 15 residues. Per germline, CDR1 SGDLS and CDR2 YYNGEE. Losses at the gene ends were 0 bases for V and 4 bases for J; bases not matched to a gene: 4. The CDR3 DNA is TGTGCCAGCAGCGTAGGAGCGGGAGGGTGGTACGAGCAGTACTTC. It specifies CASSVGAGGWYEQYF.

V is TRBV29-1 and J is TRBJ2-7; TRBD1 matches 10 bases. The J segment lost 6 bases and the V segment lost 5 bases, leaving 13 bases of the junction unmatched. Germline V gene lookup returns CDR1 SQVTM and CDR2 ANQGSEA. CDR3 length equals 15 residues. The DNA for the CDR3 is TGCAGCGTTCGTCTCTCCGGGACAGGGGTACGCGAGCAGTACTTC. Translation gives CSVRLSGTGVREQYF.

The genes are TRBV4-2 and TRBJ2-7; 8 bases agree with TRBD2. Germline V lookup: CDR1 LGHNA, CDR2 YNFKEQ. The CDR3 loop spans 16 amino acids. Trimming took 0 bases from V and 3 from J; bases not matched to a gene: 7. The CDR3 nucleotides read TGTGCCAGCAGCCAAGATCCCCCAGCGGGAGTCTACGAGCAGTACTTC. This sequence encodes CASSQDPPAGVYEQYF.

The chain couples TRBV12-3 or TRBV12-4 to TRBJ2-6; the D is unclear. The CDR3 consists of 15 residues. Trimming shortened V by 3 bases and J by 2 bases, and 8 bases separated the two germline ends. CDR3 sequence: CASSFQEPGANVLTF. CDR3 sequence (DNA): TGTGCCAGCAGTTTTCAAGAACCTGGGGCCAACGTCCTGACTTTC.

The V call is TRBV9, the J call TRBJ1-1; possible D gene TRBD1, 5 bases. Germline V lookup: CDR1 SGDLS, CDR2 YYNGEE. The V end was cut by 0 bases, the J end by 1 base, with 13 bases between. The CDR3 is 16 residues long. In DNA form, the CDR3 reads TGTGCCAGCAGCGTAGGTCAGGGCTCATGGAACACTGAAGCTTTCTTT. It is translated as CASSVGQGSWNTEAFF.

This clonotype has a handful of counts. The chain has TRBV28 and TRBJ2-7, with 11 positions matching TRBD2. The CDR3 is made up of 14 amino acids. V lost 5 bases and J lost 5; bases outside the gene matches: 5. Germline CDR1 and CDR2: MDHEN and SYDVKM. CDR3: CASSEGTSGDEQYF. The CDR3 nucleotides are TGTGCCAGCAGTGAGGGGACTAGCGGCGACGAGCAGTACTTC. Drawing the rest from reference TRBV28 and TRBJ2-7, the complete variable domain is DVKVTQSSRYLVKRTGEKVFLECVQDMDHENMFWYRQDPGLGLRLIYFSYDVKMKEKGDIPEGYSVSREKKERFSLILESASTNQTSMYLCASSEGTSGDEQYFGPGTRLTVT.

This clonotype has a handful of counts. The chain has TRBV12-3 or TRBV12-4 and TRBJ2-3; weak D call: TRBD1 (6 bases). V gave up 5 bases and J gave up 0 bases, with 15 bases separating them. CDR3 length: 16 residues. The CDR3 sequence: CASSPQTGLSTDTQYF. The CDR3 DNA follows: TGTGCCAGCAGTCCCCAGACAGGCCTAAGCACAGATACGCAGTATTTT.

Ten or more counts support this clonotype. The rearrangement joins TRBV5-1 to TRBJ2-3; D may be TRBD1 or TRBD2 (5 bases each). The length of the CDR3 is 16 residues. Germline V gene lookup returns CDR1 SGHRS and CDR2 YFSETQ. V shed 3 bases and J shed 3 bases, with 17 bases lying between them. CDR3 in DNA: TGCGCCAGCAGCTCGGGCAGGGACCAAAGAACAGATACGCAGTATTTT. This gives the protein CASSSGRDQRTDTQYF.

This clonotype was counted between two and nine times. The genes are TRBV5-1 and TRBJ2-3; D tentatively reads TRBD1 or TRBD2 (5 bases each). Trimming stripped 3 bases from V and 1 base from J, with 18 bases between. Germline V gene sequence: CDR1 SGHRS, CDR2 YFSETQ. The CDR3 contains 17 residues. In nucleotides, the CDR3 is TGCGCCAGCAGCTCTAAACCCGGGACCTACGGCACAGATACGCAGTATTTT. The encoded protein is CASSSKPGTYGTDTQYF.

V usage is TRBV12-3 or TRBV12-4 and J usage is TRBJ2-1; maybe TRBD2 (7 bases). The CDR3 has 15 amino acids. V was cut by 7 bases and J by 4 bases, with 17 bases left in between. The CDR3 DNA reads TGTGCCAGCAATCCTAGGGGGGGTCATTACAATGAGCAGTTCTTC. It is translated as CASNPRGGHYNEQFF.

CDR3 DNA sequence: TGTGCCAGCAGTCCGAGGTTGCCCAGGGGGCAAGAGACCCAGTACTTC. It specifies CASSPRLPRGQETQYF. This chain connects TRBV27 to TRBJ2-5; 7 bases line up with TRBD1. V was clipped by 5 bases and J by 2 bases; unmatched bases: 11. The CDR3 has 16 residues. CDR1 and CDR2 (germline): MNHEY, SMNVEV (reference sequence).